This TCR beta chain is from a study of metastatic and nonmetastatic thyroid tumors. In the study overall: Across peripheral blood and tumor or nodule tissue samples taken from malignant and benign thyroid patients, the repertoires were compared with one another. General study findings and limits: TCR beta diversity was reportedly significantly higher in malignant thyroid tumors than benign nodules, in blood and tumor.

As processed by the authors: Built for papillary thyroid cancer, a distant-metastasis classifier drew on CDR3 differences across clinicopathological groups. MiXCR re-clonotyped the PCR reads for TCRdb. The V and J calls were determined by TCRdb, not by the authors. Of around 19,000 clones in the sample, roughly 27% are singletons; the top ten hold around 25%. Germline V gene data show CDR1 as LNHNV and CDR2 as YYDKDF (reference sequence). Deletions cut 7 bases from V and 6 bases from J, with 13 bases between. The length of the CDR3 is 14 residues. This clone was picked up a small number of times. The antigen is unknown. Patients underwent thyroid surgery, and none had received any treatment before it.

The origin of this receptor is a male donor with papillary thyroid cancer or a benign thyroid nodule (not recorded which). Some clones in this sample may be carry-over from other donors' samples. V is TRBV15 and J is TRBJ1-6, with D possibly being TRBD1 (6 bases). Sample: tumor tissue. CDR3 sequence (DNA): TGTGCCACCACCTTCGGCAGGGGTAATTCACCCCTCCACTTT. Translating gives CATTFGRGNSPLHF.